These 20 T cell receptor beta chains were all obtained from the same sample, sequenced in a study of T cells in women clearing cervical HPV infection. Data came from immunoSEQ multiplex PCR; TCRdb stores just in-frame clones and leaves some out. Here the sample table reports approximately 12,000 clones. Material: blood buffy coat. The source is a woman between 18 and 69 years old with a cervical HPV16 infection that either progressed to CIN3+ or cleared (not recorded which).

Concerning this clone itself: The sequenced fragment ends 3 residues before the CDR3 boundary, so the rest is inferred from the germline J gene. The chain employs TRBV5-1 and TRBJ2-5, with 9 bases matching TRBD1. The CDR3 sequence is 16 residues long. CDR1 is SGHRS, CDR2 YFSETQ, per germline. The CDR3 is CASSGGTGMGPDTQYF. The sequenced part of the CDR3 DNA is TGCGCCAGCAGCGGAGGGACAGGGATGGGGCCAGATACC.

A note on this clone: The CDR3 end is not reached by the read, which stops 3 residues before it; the germline J gene fills it in. The chain combines TRBV6-2 or TRBV6-3 with TRBJ1-6; 8 nucleotides align to TRBD1. Germline lookup yields CDR1 MNHEY and CDR2 SVGEGT. V shed 2 bases and J 4 bases; nucleotides not matched to a gene: 4. CDR3 size: 16 residues. CDR3 DNA, as far as it was read: TGTGCCAGCAGTTACGACAGGGGCGTTTATAATTCACCC. Its translation: CASSYDRGVYNSP. The whole CDR3 protein reads CASSYDRGVYNSPLHF.

Regarding this clone: The sequenced fragment ends 3 residues before the CDR3 boundary, so the rest is inferred from the germline J gene. The gene calls are TRBV6-2 or TRBV6-3 and TRBJ2-1; D perhaps matches TRBD2 (6 bases). The germline V and J ends were trimmed by 5 bases and 7 bases, with 18 bases remaining between them. The CDR3 runs to 15 residues. CDR1 and CDR2 (germline): MNHEY, SVGEGT. The part of the CDR3 DNA that was read is TGTGCCAGCAGTACGTCCGACGGGGGAGGAAATGAG. It encodes CASSTSDGGGNE. Given in full, the CDR3 is CASSTSDGGGNEQFF.

A remark on this clone: At one end the junction does not follow the germline gene, possibly because of a read error. The read terminates 3 residues ahead of where the CDR3 ends, so the germline J gene completes it. The genes are TRBV2 and TRBJ2-3; 11 nucleotides match TRBD1. The CDR3 has 15 amino acids. Germline V gene sequence: CDR1 SNHLY, CDR2 FYNNEI. The sequenced part of the CDR3 DNA is TGTGCCGGCAGTGAAGTCGGGACAGGGGGAGAGACG. Translation: CAGSEVGTGGET. The whole CDR3 protein is CAGSEVGTGGETQYF.

About this clone itself: With the read ending 3 residues before the CDR3 end, the germline J gene is used to fill in that end. The chain has TRBV2 and TRBJ2-5; 13 nucleotides align to TRBD2. J gave up 0 bases and V 3 bases, and 4 bases lay outside the gene matches. This CDR3 spans 17 amino acids. Per germline, CDR1 SNHLY and CDR2 FYNNEI. The CDR3 sequence: CASSDGLAGDYQETQYF. The part of the CDR3 DNA that was read is TGTGCCAGCAGTGATGGACTAGCGGGGGACTACCAAGAGACC.

Concerning this clone: Read data end 3 residues before the CDR3 end; the end is taken from the germline J gene. The chain employs TRBV5-1 and TRBJ2-1, with D maybe TRBD1 (5 bases). CDR1 and CDR2 from the germline V gene are SGHRS and YFSETQ. The CDR3 totals 15 residues. Trimming removed 0 bases at V and 7 bases at J, with 14 bases between. CDR3 DNA, as far as it was read: TGCGCCAGCAGCTTGGGGCAGGGCGGTGGGAATGAG. Translated, it gives CASSLGQGGGNE. The complete CDR3 sequence is CASSLGQGGGNEQFF. Using reference TRBV5-1 and TRBJ2-1 for the parts outside the CDR3, the full variable domain is KAGVTQTPRYLIKTRGQQVTLSCSPISGHRSVSWYQQTPGQGLQFLFEYFSETQRNKGNFPGRFSGRQFSNSRSEMNVSTLELGDSALYLCASSLGQGGGNEQFFGPGTRLTVL.

Details on this clone: The DNA ends 3 residues before the CDR3 does, and the rest of the CDR3 is filled in from the germline J gene. This chain links TRBV5-1 with TRBJ1-4; D is perhaps TRBD1 (5 bases). V was shortened by 4 bases and J by 8 bases, with 21 bases between the two germline ends. Germline V CDR1 and CDR2: SGHRS, YFSETQ. The CDR3 length is 16 residues. Partial CDR3 DNA: TGCGCCAGCAGCGTACCTCTAGGGGTGGTTGACGAAAAA. Its translation: CASSVPLGVVDEK. The whole CDR3 region reads CASSVPLGVVDEKLFF.

In the case of this clone: Read sequence stops 3 residues before the CDR3 end, and the germline J gene provides the missing end. The genes are TRBV19 and TRBJ1-5, with TRBD1 as a possible D gene (6 bases). The CDR3 length is 16 residues. The germline gives CDR1 LNHDA, CDR2 SQIVND (reference sequence). V was shortened by 2 bases and J by 2 bases, with 13 bases between the two germline ends. CDR3 bases read: TGTGCCAGTAGTATAACCAGGGGTGTGGGCAATCAGCCC. Protein sequence: CASSITRGVGNQP. The whole CDR3 protein reads CASSITRGVGNQPQHF.

The covered CDR3 bases are TGTGCCAGCAGTAACACGGGGGGATCGTACGAG. This translates into CASSNTGGSYE. The full CDR3 protein reads CASSNTGGSYEQYF. The V call is TRBV12-3 or TRBV12-4, the J call TRBJ2-7; 7 nucleotides align to TRBD2. The CDR3 end falls 3 residues outside the read, so it is completed with the germline J gene. The length of the CDR3 is 14 residues. With 5 bases clipped from V and 4 bases from J, the junction kept 8 bases outside the gene matches.

Of note for this clone: Coverage ceases 3 residues before the CDR3 finishes, and the germline J gene fills in the end. The chain carries TRBV20-1 and TRBJ2-7; no reliable D call. Germline CDR1 is DFQATT and CDR2 is SNEGSKA (reference sequence). The CDR3 extends over 12 amino acids. Between the trimmed V and J ends, which lost 3 bases and 5 bases, there was a span of 11 bases. CDR3 in amino acids: CSARAQVDEQYF. The CDR3 DNA, read in part, is TGCAGTGCTAGGGCCCAGGTTGACGAG.

The DNA read from the CDR3 is TGTGCCTGGAGTGTATCAGGAGGGGGCCATGAG. Translating gives CAWSVSGGGHE. The entire CDR3 reads CAWSVSGGGHEQFF. J is TRBJ2-1 and V is TRBV30, with a weak D call TRBD1 (7 bases). Read sequence stops 3 residues before the CDR3 end, and the germline J gene provides the missing end. The V end lost 0 bases, the J end lost 8 bases, and 14 bases lay between the germline ends. The germline V gene encodes CDR1 GTSNPN and CDR2 SVGIG (reference sequence). The CDR3 is 14 residues long.

Regarding this clone: The CDR3 extends 3 residues past the end of the read, so its final part is completed from the germline J gene. The chain is built from TRBV20-1 and TRBJ1-4; TRBD1 aligns across 7 bases. CDR1 DFQATT and CDR2 SNEGSKA come from the germline V gene (reference sequence). After removal of 5 bases from V and 8 bases from J, the junction contained 11 bases not matched to a gene. This CDR3 is 14 amino acids long. CDR3 sequence reads: CSAHSHRGLEKLFF. CDR3 DNA, as far as it was read: TGCAGTGCTCACTCCCACAGGGGACTGGAAAAA.

CDR3: CASSSGLPMGSPLHF. CDR3 bases read: TGTGCCAGCAGTTCGGGACTCCCGATGGGGTCACCC. The chain combines TRBV6-2 or TRBV6-3 with TRBJ1-6, with D tentatively TRBD1 (5 bases). The read comes to an end 3 residues before the CDR3 does, leaving the germline J gene to fill in the end. The CDR3 is 15 residues long. V lost 4 bases and J 10 bases, leaving 17 bases between the germline ends. From germline, CDR1 is MNHEY and CDR2 SVGEGT.

Concerning this clone: Sequencing ends 3 residues short of the CDR3 end; the germline J gene provides the rest. The chain combines TRBV19 with TRBJ2-3, with 10 bases identical to TRBD2. CDR1 LNHDA and CDR2 SQIVND come from the germline V gene (reference sequence). The CDR3 covers 15 residues. CDR3 DNA (partial): TGTGCCAGTAGTATAGGAGCGGGGGGGTTAGAGACG. Residues: CASSIGAGGLET. The CDR3 in its entirety is CASSIGAGGLETQYF.

Concerning this clone itself: The sequence runs out 3 residues before the end of the CDR3; the remainder is reconstructed from the germline J gene. The V gene is TRBV5-5, the J gene TRBJ2-1; 11 bases are shared with TRBD2. Germline CDR1 reads SGHKS; CDR2 reads YYEKEE (reference sequence). The length of the CDR3 is 15 residues. The J segment lost 2 bases and the V segment lost 4 bases, leaving 2 bases of the junction unmatched. Partial CDR3 DNA: TGTGCCAGCAGCCCGGGACTAGCGGCCTACAATGAG. This codes for CASSPGLAAYNE. The full CDR3 sequence reads CASSPGLAAYNEQFF.

A word on this clone: The observed sequence ends 3 residues before the CDR3 terminus, with the missing tail filled in from the germline J gene. The chain combines TRBV6-2 or TRBV6-3 with TRBJ2-7; 7 nucleotides line up with TRBD1. The CDR3 extends over 15 amino acids. Germline CDR1 MNHEY, CDR2 SVGEGT. V gave up 7 bases and J gave up 4 bases; unmatched junction bases: 13. The DNA read from the CDR3 is TGTGCCAGCACCCCCCTCCGGGACAGCCCTTACGAG. It yields the protein CASTPLRDSPYE. The full CDR3 protein reads CASTPLRDSPYEQYF.

As for this clone: With the read ending 3 residues before the CDR3 end, the germline J gene is used to fill in that end. The chain joins TRBV7-6 to TRBJ1-2; TRBD1 aligns across 7 bases. This CDR3 contains 14 residues. CDR1 SGHVS and CDR2 FNYEAQ come from the germline V gene. CDR3: CASSLGQASYDYTF. CDR3 DNA, as far as it was read: TGTGCCAGCAGCCTCGGACAGGCCTCCTACGAC.

About this clone: From the germline J gene comes the end of the CDR3, since the read stops 3 residues before it. The chain combines TRBV5-5 with TRBJ2-7, with 8 bases matching TRBD2. Germline V gene data show CDR1 as SGHKS and CDR2 as YYEKEE (reference sequence). V shed 2 bases, J shed 5 bases, and the junction held 6 bases outside the gene matches. CDR3 length: 14 residues. CDR3 loop: CASSFRGGLDEQYF. Partial CDR3 DNA: TGTGCCAGCAGCTTCCGGGGGGGCCTCGACGAG.

About this clone: The CDR3 end lies 3 residues beyond the end of the read and is filled in from the germline J gene. The gene calls are TRBV7-6 and TRBJ2-2; no firm D call. V was pared by 4 bases and J by 5 bases, with 5 bases between. Germline lookup yields CDR1 SGHVS and CDR2 FNYEAQ. The CDR3 loop spans 12 amino acids. This CDR3 reads CASSSLTGELFF. The DNA read from the CDR3 is TGTGCCAGCAGCTCCCTGACCGGGGAG.

This clone shows up as medium-sized (0.01 to 0.1%) by frequency. The CDR3 end falls 3 residues outside the read, so it is completed with the germline J gene. The V gene is TRBV10-3, the J gene TRBJ2-2, with D perhaps TRBD1 (6 bases). Germline V gene sequence: CDR1 ENHRY, CDR2 SYGVKD. V was pared by 11 bases and J by 4 bases, with 20 bases between. This CDR3 has 15 residues. CDR3 sequence reads: CAVKGLDSRTGELFF. The covered CDR3 bases are TGTGCCGTCAAGGGATTGGACAGCCGCACCGGGGAG.